The clone carrying this T cell receptor (beta chain) was observed a handful of times. Profiling relied on immunoSEQ multiplex PCR, and the TCRdb table lists in-frame clones only, not all of them. Among some 2,900 clones listed, over 25% were seen once. This sample stems from a study of sequential checkpoint blockade in melanoma. Germline values: CDR1 MDHEN, CDR2 SYDVKM. This CDR3 has 14 residues. Trimming removed 2 bases at V and 5 bases at J, with 11 bases between. Sample treatment: randomized to nivolumab then ipilimumab (arm A) or the reverse (arm B). This specimen was tumor tissue (inferred from file names), taken from a patient given nivolumab and ipilimumab in sequence. The chain uses TRBV28 and TRBJ2-3, with D tentatively TRBD2 (6 bases). The receptor's source is a human donor with melanoma. The CDR3 sequence is CASSLRGSLDTQYF. The CDR3 nucleotides are TGTGCCAGCAGTTTACGGGGGTCTCTAGATACGCAGTATTTT. Together with reference TRBV28 and TRBJ2-3, the CDR3 gives the full variable domain: DVKVTQSSRYLVKRTGEKVFLECVQDMDHENMFWYRQDPGLGLRLIYFSYDVKMKEKGDIPEGYSVSREKKERFSLILESASTNQTSMYLCASSLRGSLDTQYFGPGTRLTVL.